The rows below give T cell receptor beta chains drawn from one sample of a study of quantifying T cell responses using KT2 cells. TCRdb independently ran MiXCR on the UMI-ligation and nested PCR reads; one entry per CDR3 protein. The sample has under 35,000 distinct CDR3 sequences, 7.3% seen once. Sequencing was done on a sample of PBMCs spiked with cells of the T cell clone KT2. The receptors stem from a human donor. Each CDR3 is given with its conserved first and last residue. The order of the fields is J gene, V gene, D gene, clone size, CDR3 protein, CDR3 DNA. A D gene is named only where the DNA matches it firmly. Clone sizes are given selectively: once, few, many, or a class where the clone is expanded.

>TRBJ1-5|TRBV12-3/TRBV12-4|NA|many
CASSFSPGGSGQPQHF
TGTGCCAGCAGTTTCTCCCCCGGGGGATCGGGTCAGCCCCAGCATTTT
>TRBJ1-1|TRBV29-1|NA|many
CSVEEGRTEAFF
TGCAGCGTTGAAGAGGGACGGACTGAAGCTTTCTTT
>TRBJ1-2|TRBV29-1|NA|few
CSVEDGGFRLGRGYTF
TGCAGCGTTGAAGATGGAGGGTTTCGATTGGGGAGGGGCTACACCTTC
>TRBJ2-1|TRBV29-1|NA|few
CSVEEVRGHNEQFF
TGCAGCGTTGAGGAGGTGCGGGGCCACAATGAGCAGTTCTTC
>TRBJ2-7|TRBV6-5|TRBD1|few
CASRLGQGAYEQYF
TGTGCCAGCAGACTGGGACAGGGGGCATACGAGCAGTACTTC
>TRBJ1-2|TRBV6-1|NA|many
CASSSMGPEVGGYTF
TGTGCCAGCAGTTCTATGGGACCCGAGGTGGGGGGCTACACCTTC
>TRBJ2-7|TRBV29-1|TRBD1|NA
CSVSPTGFDEQYF
TGCAGCGTTAGTCCGACAGGGTTCGACGAGCAGTACTTC
>TRBJ2-3|TRBV6-6|NA|many
CATAEGGPDTQYF
TGTGCTACGGCGGAGGGTGGCCCAGATACGCAGTATTTT
>TRBJ1-1|TRBV10-3|NA|few
CAISGEGPNTEAFF
TGTGCCATCAGTGGAGAGGGGCCGAACACTGAAGCTTTCTTT
>TRBJ2-2|TRBV20-1|NA|many
CSARPPGANTGELFF
TGCAGTGCTAGACCTCCAGGGGCGAACACCGGGGAGCTGTTTTTT
>TRBJ2-1|TRBV12-3/TRBV12-4|TRBD1|few
CASSSPRQGRSYNEQFF
TGTGCCAGCAGTTCTCCCCGACAGGGCCGTTCCTACAATGAGCAGTTCTTC
>TRBJ1-6|TRBV20-1|NA|many
CSARVLGSDNSPLHF
TGCAGTGCTAGAGTGTTGGGCTCGGATAATTCACCCCTCCACTTT
>TRBJ2-2|TRBV5-6|NA|NA
CASGRRNHNTGELFF
TGTGCCAGCGGCAGAAGGAACCATAACACCGGGGAGCTGTTTTTT
>TRBJ2-5|TRBV7-9|TRBD2|many
CATRAGGGETQYF
TGTGCTACCCGAGCGGGAGGAGGAGAGACCCAGTACTTC
>TRBJ1-5|TRBV6-2/TRBV6-3|TRBD1|many
CASRGQEYGNQPQHF
TGTGCCAGCAGGGGACAGGAATACGGCAATCAGCCCCAGCATTTT
>TRBJ2-1|TRBV18|TRBD2|few
CASSPIGVAGVSYNEQFF
TGTGCCAGCTCACCAATTGGGGTAGCGGGTGTATCCTACAATGAGCAGTTCTTC
>TRBJ2-1|TRBV25-1|NA|NA
CASSEAGLSSYNEQFF
TGTGCCAGCAGTGAAGCCGGACTCAGCTCCTACAATGAGCAGTTCTTC